This TCR beta chain was identified during a study of post-analysis software for immune sequencing data. In the study overall: The patients showed relapsing-remitting, secondary progressive and progressive-relapsing multiple sclerosis courses.

Study observations and caveats: F measure grouped same-batch samples tightly together.

Of note for this clonotype: Its antigen is still unknown. A much larger clone sits a single nucleotide away, making a read error possible.

Each TCR beta cDNA library carried unique molecular identifiers. The yield from around 1 to 10 million T cells was roughly 500,000 cDNA molecules in total. In TCRdb, the PCR reads were re-called with MiXCR into one record per CDR3 protein. The data show hundreds of thousands of distinct CDR3 sequences, 25% to 30% seen once. Sequencing input: blood. The clonotype originates from a girl between 10 and 17 years old with multiple sclerosis.

The CDR3 is CASSPAGPDTQYF. The CDR3 nucleotides read TGTGCCAGCAGCCCCGCGGGCCCAGATACGCAGTATTTT. The V and J genes are TRBV13 and TRBJ2-3, with D perhaps matching TRBD2 (5 bases). Germline V gene sequence: CDR1 PRHDT, CDR2 FYEKMQ (reference sequence). This CDR3 has 13 amino acids. With 5 bases removed from V and 4 bases from J, the gap between germline ends came to 10 bases.